Detailed here is one T cell receptor (beta chain). As yet, its antigen is unknown. Graft donor-derived T-allo10 cells were described as host-alloantigen-specific, anergic, and alloantigen-specifically suppressive. The CDR3 length is 13 residues. Germline V gene data show CDR1 as MNHNY and CDR2 as SVGAGI (reference sequence). V was trimmed by 11 bases and J by 3 bases, leaving 13 bases between them. This sample was taken from a study of type 1 regulatory T cells. In the study overall: T-allo10 is a Tr1-enriched, alloantigen-specific CD4 T cell product made in vitro.

MiXCR was run by TCRdb on the reads, yielding one entry per CDR3 protein. This sample carries about 24,000 distinct CDR3 sequences, about two thirds of them seen once, and the ten largest clones take around 14%. This rearrangement joins TRBV6-6 to TRBJ1-4; a weak D match, TRBD1 (6 bases). The clonotype was recovered from a human donor in good health. The sample consisted of cultured T cells, either the whole culture or a sorted T cell fraction (not recorded which). Specified subset: Tr1-enriched cell product generated in vitro against host alloantigens. The CDR3 bases are TGTGCCCCGGGGGGCCGGGCTAATGAAAAACTGTTTTTT. This gives the protein CAPGGRANEKLFF.